This T cell receptor (beta chain) was captured in a study of T-cell memory formation after mild COVID-19. One entry per CDR3 protein, called by TCRdb with MiXCR from the 5' RACE reads. The sample includes roughly 280,000 distinct CDR3 sequences, approximately 7.6% of them seen just once. Trimming took off 6 bases at V and 0 bases at J, with 10 bases between the two ends. Germline CDR1 is SGHRS and CDR2 is YFSETQ. The CDR3 sequence is 14 residues long. Notes on the study in general: Contracting CD4+ clones were located mainly in CM and EM, and CD8+ clones in EMRA. Pre-infection memory harbored some responding clones, suggesting cross-reactive memory joined.

As to this clonotype: Its antigen remains unknown.

Sequencing was performed on PBMCs or a T cell subset sorted from them (not recorded which). This chain links TRBV5-1 with TRBJ2-1, with D perhaps given as TRBD1 or TRBD2 (6 bases each). This TCR derives from a man aged 18 to 35 who had mild COVID-19 (a few samples of this study predate the infection). Cell type and time point are not known. The CDR3 is CASNEGGSYNEQFF. The CDR3, as DNA: TGCGCCAGCAATGAGGGGGGCTCCTACAATGAGCAGTTCTTC.